This T cell receptor beta chain was captured in a study of blood T cell repertoires in COVID-19. Profiling relied on immunoSEQ multiplex PCR, and the TCRdb table lists in-frame clones only, not all of them. The sample comprises over 150,000 clones, about four fifths of which are singletons, and about 11% rests with the top ten. The sequencing sample was made of peripheral blood. This receptor was taken from a man in his sixties or seventies with active or convalescent COVID-19.

CDR3 sequence reads: CASSGGGAAETQYF. CDR3 coding DNA: TGTGCCAGTAGCGGCGGGGGGGCCGCCGAGACCCAGTACTTC. This chain uses TRBV19 with TRBJ2-5; 9 bases align to TRBD2. The J segment lost 5 bases and the V segment lost 6 bases, leaving 7 bases of the junction unmatched. Germline CDR1 LNHDA, CDR2 SQIVND (reference sequence). The CDR3 covers 14 residues.